This is a list of T cell receptor beta chains from one sample in a study of CD8+CD57+ T cells in acquired aplastic anemia. Each CDR3 protein gets one entry after TCRdb re-called the reads with MiXCR. The table lists tens of thousands of distinct CDR3 sequences, 76% of them singletons, with under 25% in the top ten. The sequenced sample consisted of sorted CD4+, CD8+, or CD8+CD57+ T cells (not recorded which) from PBMCs. All receptors derive from a human donor in good health, serving as a control. Both conserved end residues are part of each CDR3. D genes are given only for firm matches. Part of the rows lack a size; the others show once, few, many or a class for expanded clones.

- TRBJ2-5 TRBV7-2 - TGTGCCAGCAGCTTCGGGGTAACCCAAGAGACCCAGTACTTC CASSFGVTQETQYF
- TRBJ2-1 TRBV10-3 - TGTGCCATCAGTGAGGAACTGACGGCGGTCAATGAGCAGTTCTTC CAISEELTAVNEQFF
- TRBJ2-7 TRBV7-9 - TGTGCCAGCAGCCGCGGGGAGAGCTCCTACGAGCAGTACTTC CASSRGESSYEQYF
- TRBJ2-3 TRBV4-3 TRBD1 TGCGCCAGCCGCGTGACAGGGATGAGCACAGATACGCAGTATTTT CASRVTGMSTDTQYF
- TRBJ1-6 TRBV5-4 - TGTGCCAGCACCCCTGACGGAATAACTAATTCACCCCTCCACTTT CASTPDGITNSPLHF
- TRBJ2-5 TRBV10-2 TRBD2 TGCGCCAGCAGGGAGCGGGGGGGTCGGGAGACCCAGTACTTC CASRERGGRETQYF
- TRBJ1-1 TRBV11-2 - TGTGCCAGCAGCCGGATGGGCCGGGACACTGAAGCTTTCTTT CASSRMGRDTEAFF
few TRBJ2-5 TRBV20-1 TRBD2 TGCAGTGGCCTAGCGGGGGGGCAAGAGACCCAGTACTTC CSGLAGGQETQYF
- TRBJ1-2 TRBV16 - TGTGCCAGCAGCCAAAAGGAATATGGCTACACCTTC CASSQKEYGYTF
- TRBJ2-3 TRBV6-2/TRBV6-3 TRBD1 TGTGCCACCAACGACAGGGGAGGTGCAGATACGCAGTATTTT CATNDRGGADTQYF
- TRBJ2-1 TRBV14 TRBD2 TGTGCCAGCAGCCCAGGGACTAAATCCTCCAATGAGCAGTTCTTC CASSPGTKSSNEQFF
- TRBJ2-3 TRBV14 - TGTGCCAGCAGCGCTTTTAGCACAGATACGCAGTATTTT CASSAFSTDTQYF
- TRBJ2-7 TRBV7-2 TRBD2 TGTGCCAGCGAGGAAGCGGGACTAGTCCACGAGCAGTACTTC CASEEAGLVHEQYF
- TRBJ2-5 TRBV20-1 TRBD2 TGCAGTGCCACGGGACTAGCGGGGGTCCAGACCCAGTACTTC CSATGLAGVQTQYF
once TRBJ1-6 TRBV2 - TGTGCCAGCAGTGGGGATTCACCCCTCCACTTT CASSGDSPLHF
- TRBJ2-3 TRBV19 - TGTGCCAGTAGTATTACAGGGTCAGATACGCAGTATTTT CASSITGSDTQYF
medium-sized TRBJ1-2 TRBV10-3 - TGTGCCATCAGTGAGTCCTCTGGGACGTTCTATGGCTACACCTTC CAISESSGTFYGYTF
- TRBJ1-6 TRBV15 TRBD1 TGTGCCACCAGCAGGACAGGGGATAATTCACCCCTCCACTTT CATSRTGDNSPLHF
- TRBJ1-3 TRBV5-1 - TGCGCCAGCAAAAATGTAGGGCCCAGCCGAGGAAACACCATATATTTT CASKNVGPSRGNTIYF
once TRBJ2-7 TRBV7-2 - TGTGCCAGCAGCGAAACAGGGGCCGGGAGCGAGCAGTACTTC CASSETGAGSEQYF
- TRBJ2-2 TRBV5-1 - TGCGCCAGCAGCTTGATAAGGGGGGAGCTGTTTTTT CASSLIRGELFF
- TRBJ1-2 TRBV24-1 - TGTGCCACCTGGACAGCTAACTATGGCTACACCTTC CATWTANYGYTF
- TRBJ1-6 TRBV10-1 - TGCGCCAGCAGTGTCAAAACAGCCAGCTCCTATAATTCACCCCTCCACTTT CASSVKTASSYNSPLHF
- TRBJ1-2 TRBV25-1 TRBD1 TGTGCCAGCAGTGAAGGGGACAGGGGCTACACCTTC CASSEGDRGYTF
- TRBJ1-3 TRBV10-3 - TGTGCCATACTTGAACAGGGCTCTGGAAACACCATATATTTT CAILEQGSGNTIYF
- TRBJ2-5 TRBV7-6 TRBD2 TGTGCCAGCAGCATACCAACTAGCGGGAGAGAGACCCAGTACTTC CASSIPTSGRETQYF
- TRBJ1-2 TRBV29-1 TRBD1 TGCAGCGCAGATGGACAGGACTACTATGGCTACACCTTC CSADGQDYYGYTF
- TRBJ1-1 TRBV2 - TGTGCCAGCAGTGAACCCGTCAGCGGCACTGAAGCTTTCTTT CASSEPVSGTEAFF
few TRBJ1-1 TRBV6-1 TRBD1 TGTGCCAGCAGTCTACAGGGGGACACTGAAGCTTTCTTT CASSLQGDTEAFF
- TRBJ2-7 TRBV11-1 - TGTGCCAGCAGCTCCCAGGGTGACACTCCACTCTACGAGCAGTACTTC CASSSQGDTPLYEQYF
- TRBJ2-7 TRBV7-9 TRBD1 TGTGCCAGCAGCTATCCGGGACAGGGGGCTGGGGAGCAGTACTTC CASSYPGQGAGEQYF
once TRBJ1-1 TRBV7-8 - TGTGCCAGCAGCGGTACCGGGACTGAAGCTTTCTTT CASSGTGTEAFF
- TRBJ1-2 TRBV2 - TGTGCCAGCATAGGTTCTACCCCCGGCTACACCTTC CASIGSTPGYTF
few TRBJ1-2 TRBV29-1 - TGCAGCGTCGACGGGAGGGAAAGAACCTACTTC CSVDGRERTYF
- TRBJ1-2 TRBV4-3 - TGCGCCAGCAGCCAAGAGCAGGGGAACGACTATGGCTACACCTTC CASSQEQGNDYGYTF
once TRBJ2-1 TRBV20-1 - TGCAGTGCTAGGCTCGGACTATCCCTATCCTACAATGAGCAGTTCTTC CSARLGLSLSYNEQFF
- TRBJ2-3 TRBV19 - TGTGCCAGTAGTATAGCCCGGTGGGGCACAGATACGCAGTATTTT CASSIARWGTDTQYF
- TRBJ1-6 TRBV19 TRBD1 TGTGCCAGTAGCCGAGGGGACAGGCAAAATTCACCCCTCCACTTT CASSRGDRQNSPLHF
- TRBJ1-2 TRBV19 - TGTGCCAGTAGTATCAACTATGGCTACACCTTC CASSINYGYTF
- TRBJ1-2 TRBV29-1 - TGCAGCGTTGGGGGGTTTGATGGCTACACCTTC CSVGGFDGYTF
- TRBJ2-7 TRBV7-8 TRBD1 TGTGCCAGCAGCCCGGACAGGTTCTCCTACGAGCAGTACTTC CASSPDRFSYEQYF
- TRBJ2-5 TRBV25-1 - TGTGCCAGCAGTTACTCGATCGTATTGGAGACCCAGTACTTC CASSYSIVLETQYF
few TRBJ1-1 TRBV15 - TGTGCCACCTCGCAGAATCAAGCGGACACTGAAGCTTTCTTT CATSQNQADTEAFF
- TRBJ1-2 TRBV5-1 - TGCGCCAGCAGCCGGGAAGGGGGGGACTATGGCTACACCTTC CASSREGGDYGYTF
- TRBJ2-5 TRBV29-1 - TGCAGCGTTGAAGGGCAGCGCCGCCAAGAGACCCAGTACTTC CSVEGQRRQETQYF
- TRBJ2-3 TRBV7-6 TRBD2 TGTGCCAGCAGCATACCAACTAGCGGGGATACAGATACGCAGTATTTT CASSIPTSGDTDTQYF
once TRBJ2-7 TRBV11-2 TRBD1 TGTGCCAGCAGCTTAGACCGGGACAGGGCCTACGAGCGGTACTTC CASSLDRDRAYERYF
- TRBJ2-7 TRBV19 - TGTGCCAGTAGTACCTCAGCGGAATACGAGCAGTACTTC CASSTSAEYEQYF
- TRBJ1-1 TRBV6-5 - TGTGCCAGCAGTTACTCGAGCGGGGGGCGGACGAACACTGAAGCTTTCTTT CASSYSSGGRTNTEAFF
- TRBJ1-2 TRBV7-4 TRBD1 TGTGCCAGCAGCCTAGGGACAGGGCACGCCCCAGACGGCTACACCTTC CASSLGTGHAPDGYTF
- TRBJ1-2 TRBV19 - TGTGCCAGTAGAAGGGGCTCTAACTATGGCTACACCTTC CASRRGSNYGYTF
- TRBJ1-1 TRBV10-3 - TGTGTGCCATCGTTCGTGCGGCGGAACGGCGAAGCTTTCTTT CVPSFVRRNGEAFF
- TRBJ1-2 TRBV19 - TGTGCCAGTAGTCTAAGGGGACCGAACTATGGCTACACCTTC CASSLRGPNYGYTF
- TRBJ1-2 TRBV15 - TGTGCCACCTCCCGAGGCGCGATCTATGGCTACACCTTC CATSRGAIYGYTF
- TRBJ2-5 TRBV20-1 - TGCAGTGCTATTCGAGGGACCCGGGAGACCCAGTACTTC CSAIRGTRETQYF
- TRBJ1-1 TRBV7-8 - TGTGCCAGCAGCTCTTCCCTCGGGGGCCCCCTTGGTGAAGCTTTCTTT CASSSSLGGPLGEAFF
- TRBJ2-7 TRBV2 - TGTGCCAGCAAAGTCTACGAGCAGTACTTC CASKVYEQYF
- TRBJ2-5 TRBV7-9 - TGTGCCAGCAGCCACAGGGAGGGGGGCCAAGGGACCCAGTACTTC CASSHREGGQGTQYF
- TRBJ1-1 TRBV5-4 - TGTGCCAGCACCCTGGGCAGGTCGAACACTGAAGCTTTCTTT CASTLGRSNTEAFF
- TRBJ1-3 TRBV25-1 - TGTGCCAGCAGTGAATATAGCACCATATATTTT CASSEYSTIYF